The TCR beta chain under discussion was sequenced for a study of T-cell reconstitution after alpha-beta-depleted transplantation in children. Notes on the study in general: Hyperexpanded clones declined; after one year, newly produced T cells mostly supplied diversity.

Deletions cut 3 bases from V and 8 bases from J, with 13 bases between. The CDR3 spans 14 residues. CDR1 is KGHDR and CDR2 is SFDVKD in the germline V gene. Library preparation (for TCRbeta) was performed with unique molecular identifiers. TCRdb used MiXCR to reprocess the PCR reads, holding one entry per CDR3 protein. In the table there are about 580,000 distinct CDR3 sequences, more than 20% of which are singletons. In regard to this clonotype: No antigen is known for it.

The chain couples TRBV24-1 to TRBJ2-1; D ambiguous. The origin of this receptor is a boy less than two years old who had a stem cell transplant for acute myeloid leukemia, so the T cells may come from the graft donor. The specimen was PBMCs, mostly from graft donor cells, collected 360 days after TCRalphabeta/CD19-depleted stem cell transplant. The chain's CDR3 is CATSDPPYEDEQFF. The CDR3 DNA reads TGTGCCACCAGTGATCCGCCTTACGAAGATGAGCAGTTCTTC.